The clone carrying this T cell receptor (beta chain) was seen once. Its antigen remains unknown. These data are taken from a study of graft-versus-host responses after intestinal transplantation. Overall study: The study gave all recipients anti-thymocyte globulin induction, then tacrolimus and steroids for three to four years.

Study results and caveats: Early post-transplant HvG declines showed an association with peak circulating GvH clone levels.

Produced via immunoSEQ multiplex PCR; TCRdb's table is partial and in-frame only. This table holds some 25,000 clones, over 85% found once. V shed 3 bases, J shed 1 base, and the junction held 2 bases outside the gene matches. The CDR3 length is 14 residues. The germline CDR1 and CDR2 sequences are MDHEN and SYDVKM. The chain employs TRBV28 and TRBJ2-7, with 8 bases fitting TRBD1. The receptor was isolated from a human patient who received an intestinal transplant, so some T cells may come from the graft donor. The specimen was PBMCs, collected approximately 32 days after intestinal transplant. CDR3 in DNA: TGTGCCAGCAGTTTCTACAGGGGGTCCTACGAGCAGTACTTC. Its protein product is CASSFYRGSYEQYF. Full variable domain (remainder filled in from reference TRBV28 and TRBJ2-7): DVKVTQSSRYLVKRTGEKVFLECVQDMDHENMFWYRQDPGLGLRLIYFSYDVKMKEKGDIPEGYSVSREKKERFSLILESASTNQTSMYLCASSFYRGSYEQYFGPGTRLTVT.